This entry lists 27 T cell receptor beta chains sequenced from one sample in a study of CD8 T cells in Susac syndrome (dated by TCRdb to about 2019). Preparation of the library involved the immunoSEQ multiplex PCR assay. RNA was extracted using the RNeasy kit, and about 0.5 to 1 ug of the RNA was reverse transcribed with random hexamers. TCRdb's own reprocessing of the public reads used fastp at Q25 and MiXCR and kept productive beta chains. Every entry covers one CDR3 protein and lists the most common genes and DNA from its rows. A total of under 200,000 distinct CDR3 sequences appear in this sample, approximately 95% of them only once. The leading ten clones occupy approximately 0.16% of the sample. What was sequenced was CD8+ T cells from PBMCs. These TCRs come from a human donor with Susac syndrome.

The chain uses TRBV28 and TRBJ2-7; 8 bases agree with TRBD2. Germline CDR1 reads MDHEN; CDR2 reads SYDVKM. The CDR3 contains 15 residues. Unmatched junction bases numbered 5, after V lost 4 bases and J lost 0 bases. DNA of the CDR3: TGTGCCAGCAGTTCCAGCGGGAGCCTCTCCTACGAGCAGTACTTC. Translation: CASSSSGSLSYEQYF.

J is TRBJ1-1 and V is TRBV19; no clear D gene. The CDR3 sequence is 14 residues long. Looked up from germline, CDR1 is LNHDA and CDR2 is SQIVND (reference sequence). V lost 7 bases and J lost 1, with 13 bases in between. The CDR3 loop reads CASKPSEKNTEAFF. CDR3 coding DNA: TGTGCCAGTAAGCCGTCGGAAAAGAACACTGAAGCTTTCTTT.

The J gene is TRBJ2-1, the V gene TRBV2; D may be TRBD2 (6 bases). The CDR3 runs to 17 residues. Germline V lookup: CDR1 SNHLY, CDR2 FYNNEI. Trimming pared 4 bases from V and 2 bases from J, leaving 18 bases between. CDR3 protein: CASSVGRLAPTYNEQFF. The CDR3 region has the DNA TGTGCCAGCAGTGTAGGGAGGCTAGCGCCTACCTACAATGAGCAGTTCTTC. Filled out from reference TRBV2 and TRBJ2-1, the complete variable domain reads EPEVTQTPSHQVTQMGQEVILRCVPISNHLYFYWYRQILGQKVEFLVSFYNNEISEKSEIFDDQFSVERPDGSNFTLKIRSTKLEDSAMYFCASSVGRLAPTYNEQFFGPGTRLTVL.

The genes are TRBV6-5 and TRBJ2-1; D might be TRBD2 (5 bases). Germline CDR1 and CDR2: MNHEY and SVGAGI. This CDR3 contains 10 residues. V was clipped by 8 bases and J by 7 bases, with 6 bases between them. The CDR3: CASGENEQFF. The CDR3 DNA reads TGTGCCAGCGGGGAGAATGAGCAGTTCTTC.

This chain uses TRBV27 with TRBJ2-3, with 8 positions matching TRBD1. Germline CDR1 is MNHEY and CDR2 is SMNVEV (reference sequence). With V trimmed by 5 bases and J by 0 bases, 4 bases remained unmatched. The CDR3 is 15 residues long. The CDR3 DNA is TGTGCCAGCAGTCGTCGGGACAGGAGCACAGATACGCAGTATTTT. Amino acids: CASSRRDRSTDTQYF.

V usage is TRBV24-1 and J usage is TRBJ2-1; perhaps TRBD1 as D (5 bases). The germline V and J ends were trimmed by 0 bases and 0 bases, with 5 bases remaining between them. Germline V gene lookup returns CDR1 KGHDR and CDR2 SFDVKD. The CDR3 consists of 15 residues. The CDR3: CATSDLRGSYNEQFF. The DNA for the CDR3 is TGTGCCACCAGTGATTTGAGGGGCTCCTACAATGAGCAGTTCTTC.

The V call is TRBV18, the J call TRBJ2-1; D might be TRBD2 (5 bases). Germline V lookup: CDR1 KGHSH, CDR2 LQKENI. The length of the CDR3 is 16 residues. Trimming removed 3 bases at V and 5 bases at J, with 17 bases between. The CDR3, as DNA: TGTGCCAGCTCACCCGCCGGCGGGTTTGGAAACAATGAGCAGTTCTTC. Translating it yields CASSPAGGFGNNEQFF.

The rearrangement links TRBV7-9 to TRBJ2-7, with D possibly matching TRBD2 (6 bases). V lost 2 bases, J lost 4 bases, and 18 bases lay in between. The germline gives CDR1 SEHNR, CDR2 FQNEAQ (reference sequence). The CDR3 covers 16 residues. As DNA, the CDR3 is TGTGCCAGCAGCTTAAGTTACGGGGGAGCTGCTTACGAGCAGTACTTC. Its translation: CASSLSYGGAAYEQYF. The full variable domain, with the rest looked up from reference TRBV7-9 and TRBJ2-7, is DTGVSQNPRHKITKRGQNVTFRCDPISEHNRLYWYRQTLGQGPEFLTYFQNEAQLEKSRLLSDRFSAERPKGSFSTLEIQRTEQGDSAMYLCASSLSYGGAAYEQYFGPGTRLTVT.

This chain connects TRBV4-1 to TRBJ2-7; 7 nucleotides agree with TRBD2. The CDR3 spans 15 residues. Germline CDR1 is MGHRA and CDR2 is YSYEKL. V lost 1 base and J lost 3; bases outside the gene matches: 6. The CDR3 region has the DNA TGCGCCAGCAGCCAAGCGTGGGGAGGGGACTACGAGCAGTACTTC. It yields the protein CASSQAWGGDYEQYF.

The chain links TRBV7-9 to TRBJ2-1; D not resolved. Germline CDR1 reads SEHNR; CDR2 reads FQNEAQ (reference sequence). V was pared by 0 bases and J by 3 bases, with 6 bases between. The CDR3 runs 14 residues. The CDR3 nucleotides read TGTGCCAGCAGCTTAGCGATCAGCTACAATGAGCAGTTCTTC. Protein sequence: CASSLAISYNEQFF.

This chain connects TRBV19 to TRBJ2-4; D assignment may be TRBD1 or TRBD2 (5 bases each). V was shortened by 7 bases and J by 8 bases, with 9 bases between the two germline ends. The germline gives CDR1 LNHDA, CDR2 SQIVND (reference sequence). The CDR3 spans 11 residues. CDR3 sequence: CASIRGDIQYF. CDR3 DNA: TGTGCCAGTATTAGGGGAGACATTCAGTACTTC.

This chain joins TRBV5-4 and TRBJ1-1; D possibly corresponds to TRBD1 (6 bases). V gave up 7 bases and J gave up 4 bases, with 11 bases separating them. The CDR3 loop spans 12 amino acids. Per germline, CDR1 SGHNT and CDR2 YYREEE (reference sequence). Written as DNA, the CDR3 is TGTGCCAGCGAGGGAGGGGGCACTGAAGCTTTCTTT. This encodes CASEGGGTEAFF.

This clonotype showed up just once. The chain uses TRBV5-1 and TRBJ2-3, with TRBD1 as a possible D gene (7 bases). Per germline, CDR1 SGHRS and CDR2 YFSETQ. Trimming removed 0 bases at V and 3 bases at J, with 11 bases between. The CDR3 runs to 15 residues. CDR3 sequence reads: CASSLGSGGTDTQYF. The CDR3 DNA is TGCGCCAGCAGCTTGGGGTCAGGGGGGACAGATACGCAGTATTTT.

This chain connects TRBV30 to TRBJ1-2; 7 bases align to TRBD1. This CDR3 comprises 13 residues. The V and J ends lost 3 bases and 4 bases, in that order; junction bases with no gene match: 5. Germline CDR1 is GTSNPN and CDR2 is SVGIG (reference sequence). The CDR3 reads CAWSPTGIYGYTF. CDR3 bases: TGTGCCTGGAGCCCGACAGGGATCTATGGCTACACCTTC.

The gene calls are TRBV3-1 and TRBJ2-1; D not resolved. V shed 2 bases and J shed 4 bases, with 3 bases lying between them. Germline lookup yields CDR1 LGHDT and CDR2 YNNKEL (reference sequence). CDR3 length: 12 residues. DNA for the CDR3: TGTGCCAGCAGCCAAACATACAATGAGCAGTTCTTC. Translating gives CASSQTYNEQFF.

This rearrangement joins TRBV27 to TRBJ2-3; D is unclear. V was shortened by 4 bases and J by 1 base, with 12 bases between the two germline ends. This CDR3 contains 15 residues. CDR1 is MNHEY and CDR2 is SMNVEV in the germline V gene (reference sequence). Written as DNA, the CDR3 is TGTGCCAGCAGTTCCCGGACCCTGGGCACAGATACGCAGTATTTT. Its translation: CASSSRTLGTDTQYF.

The chain employs TRBV18 and TRBJ2-7; D may be TRBD1 (6 bases). The CDR3 totals 15 residues. Between the trimmed V and J ends, which lost 0 bases and 3 bases, there was a span of 12 bases. Germline loops: CDR1 KGHSH, CDR2 LQKENI. CDR3 in amino acids: CASSPPLYRDYEQYF. CDR3 DNA sequence: TGTGCCAGCTCACCACCGTTGTACAGGGACTACGAGCAGTACTTC.

This rearrangement joins TRBV2 to TRBJ2-1, with 8 bases aligning to TRBD2. There are 15 residues in the CDR3. The germline gives CDR1 SNHLY, CDR2 FYNNEI. V lost 6 bases to trimming and J lost 6 bases; unmatched junction nucleotides: 10. The CDR3 loop reads CASSGGARLGNEQFF. DNA for the CDR3: TGTGCCAGCAGCGGGGGGGCCCGCTTAGGCAATGAGCAGTTCTTC.

This chain connects TRBV7-9 to TRBJ2-7; 7 bases agree with TRBD2. Unmatched junction bases numbered 12, after V lost 5 bases and J lost 2 bases. The CDR3 extends over 16 amino acids. CDR1 SEHNR and CDR2 FQNEAQ come from the germline V gene (reference sequence). CDR3 bases: TGTGCCAGCAGCACGACTACCGGGACTACCCCCTACGAGCAGTACTTC. Translating it yields CASSTTTGTTPYEQYF.

The V call is TRBV18, the J call TRBJ1-5; no clear D. CDR1 KGHSH and CDR2 LQKENI come from the germline V gene. This CDR3 contains 15 residues. Trimming pared 3 bases from V and 5 bases from J, leaving 14 bases between. This CDR3 reads CASSPGPKSHQPQHF. The CDR3 DNA reads as TGTGCCAGCTCACCCGGGCCTAAAAGCCATCAGCCCCAGCATTTT. Full variable domain (missing parts from reference TRBV18 and TRBJ1-5): NAGVMQNPRHLVRRRGQEARLRCSPMKGHSHVYWYRQLPEEGLKFMVYLQKENIIDESGMPKERFSAEFPKEGPSILRIQQVVRGDSAAYFCASSPGPKSHQPQHFGDGTRLSIL.

V gene TRBV12-3 or TRBV12-4 combines with J gene TRBJ2-6; D is ambiguous. Trimming pared 3 bases from V and 2 bases from J, leaving 2 bases between. The CDR3 extends over 13 amino acids. The CDR3: CASSFAGANVLTF. CDR3 nucleotide sequence: TGTGCCAGCAGTTTTGCTGGGGCCAACGTCCTGACTTTC.

This sequence joins TRBV5-6 and TRBJ2-3, with TRBD2 matching 14 bases. Germline values: CDR1 SGHDT, CDR2 YYEEEE. The V segment lost 4 bases and the J segment 14 bases; nucleotides outside the gene matches: 9. This CDR3 region has 14 residues. CDR3 protein: CASSPGLAGGVGYF. In DNA, the CDR3 is TGTGCCAGCAGCCCCGGACTAGCGGGAGGAGTTGGGTATTTT.

The DNA for the CDR3 is TGCGCCAGCAGCCAATGGACATCGAATGAGCAGTTCTTC. Protein: CASSQWTSNEQFF. The V and J genes are TRBV4-1 and TRBJ2-1; D is perhaps TRBD1 (5 bases). CDR3 length equals 13 residues. Germline V gene data show CDR1 as MGHRA and CDR2 as YSYEKL. The V end was cut by 2 bases, the J end by 7 bases, with 9 bases between.

This clonotype showed up just once. The chain is built from TRBV1 and TRBJ2-5; the listed D gene, TRBD1, was not tested against the DNA. TRBV1 is a pseudogene locus. This CDR3 region has 15 residues. DNA for the CDR3: TGCACCAGCAGCCAGGAAACCGGGGCCCAAGAGACCCAGTACTTC. Protein: CTSSQETGAQETQYF.

The chain carries TRBV19 and TRBJ2-6; perhaps TRBD1 as D (6 bases). The CDR3 length is 10 residues. Per the germline V gene, CDR1 is LNHDA and CDR2 is SQIVND (reference sequence). The germline V and J ends were trimmed by 10 bases and 10 bases, with 8 bases remaining between them. The CDR3 protein is CATGTNVLTF. The CDR3, as DNA: TGTGCCACCGGGACAAACGTCCTGACTTTC.

This chain joins TRBV6-2 or TRBV6-3 and TRBJ1-2; D not certain. This CDR3 spans 13 amino acids. V was pared by 6 bases and J by 3 bases, with 11 bases between. Looked up from germline, CDR1 is MNHEY and CDR2 is SVGEGT. As DNA, the CDR3 is TGTGCCAGCAGAGAGGACGGATACTATGGCTACACCTTC. Amino acid sequence: CASREDGYYGYTF.

The chain employs TRBV6-1 and TRBJ1-6, with D perhaps TRBD1 (6 bases). Germline lookup yields CDR1 MNHNS and CDR2 SASEGT. V was pared by 5 bases and J by 0 bases, with 20 bases between. This CDR3 has 19 amino acids. The CDR3 here is CASSPGPYRESSYNSPLHF. CDR3 in DNA: TGTGCCAGCAGTCCCGGCCCATACAGGGAAAGCTCCTATAATTCACCCCTCCACTTT.